Following are 11 T cell receptor beta chains from one sample sequenced in a study of shared clonotypes between healthy human individuals. Data came from immunoSEQ multiplex PCR; TCRdb stores just in-frame clones and leaves some out. The data show about 2,100,000 clones, approximately 94% seen once. CD45RO-negative CD8 cells positively selected for CCR7 made up the naive population, which excluded terminally differentiated effector memory CD45RA+ cells. Sequenced input: naive CD8+ T cells from PBMCs. These receptors were taken from a man aged 18 to 35 in good health. Some clones in this sample may be carry-over from other donors' samples.

The chain employs TRBV28 and TRBJ1-3, with D hard to call. V was shortened by 6 bases and J by 4 bases, with 10 bases between the two germline ends. Germline V gives CDR1 MDHEN, CDR2 SYDVKM. This CDR3 has 13 amino acids. Here the CDR3 DNA reads TGTGCCAGCAGGTCTCGTAGGGGAAACACCATATATTTT. Protein: CASRSRRGNTIYF. The full variable domain, in which reference TRBV28 and TRBJ1-3 provide the parts outside the CDR3, is DVKVTQSSRYLVKRTGEKVFLECVQDMDHENMFWYRQDPGLGLRLIYFSYDVKMKEKGDIPEGYSVSREKKERFSLILESASTNQTSMYLCASRSRRGNTIYFGEGSWLTVV.

V is TRBV7-9 and J is TRBJ2-7, with D possibly being TRBD1 (6 bases). The CDR3 is 13 residues long. V was trimmed by 8 bases and J by 7 bases, leaving 18 bases between them. The germline CDR1 and CDR2 sequences are SEHNR and FQNEAQ (reference sequence). CDR3 residues: CASGRGFVGEQYF. The CDR3 DNA reads as TGTGCCAGCGGCAGGGGTTTCGTTGGAGAGCAGTACTTC.

The CDR3 here is CASSLVELRGGETQYF. As DNA, the CDR3 is TGTGCCAGCAGCTTAGTGGAGCTCCGGGGGGGAGAGACCCAGTACTTC. This chain links TRBV7-6 with TRBJ2-5, with 8 bases lining up with TRBD2. Germline V gene sequence: CDR1 SGHVS, CDR2 FNYEAQ. Losses at the gene ends were 1 base for V and 4 bases for J; bases not matched to a gene: 8. The CDR3 totals 16 residues.

The CDR3 loop reads CASSDPPLRGEKLFF. The CDR3 DNA is TGTGCCAGCAGTGATCCCCCCCTCCGAGGTGAAAAACTGTTTTTT. The rearrangement links TRBV2 to TRBJ1-4; D gene ambiguous. This CDR3 spans 15 amino acids. Germline V gene lookup returns CDR1 SNHLY and CDR2 FYNNEI. Trimming stripped 3 bases from V and 7 bases from J, with 15 bases between.

The genes are TRBV7-2 and TRBJ2-1, with a weak D call TRBD2 (5 bases). The germline V gene has CDR1 SGHTA and CDR2 FQGNSA. The CDR3 has 15 residues. V was trimmed by 0 bases and J by 9 bases, leaving 15 bases between them. Here the CDR3 reads CASSLAPGFAAEQFF. The CDR3 DNA is TGTGCCAGCAGCTTAGCCCCGGGATTCGCGGCTGAGCAGTTCTTC. Full variable domain (rest looked up from reference TRBV7-2 and TRBJ2-1): GAGVSQSPSNKVTEKGKDVELRCDPISGHTALYWYRQSLGQGLEFLIYFQGNSAPDKSGLPSDRFSAERTGGSVSTLTIQRTQQEDSAVYLCASSLAPGFAAEQFFGPGTRLTVL.

The V and J genes are TRBV28 and TRBJ2-7; 8 bases are shared with TRBD1. Looked up from germline, CDR1 is MDHEN and CDR2 is SYDVKM. The CDR3 has 18 amino acids. V trimming: 3 bases; J trimming: 6 bases; junction bases outside the gene matches: 19. CDR3: CASSFRRTRQGPRVEQYF. CDR3 bases: TGTGCCAGCAGTTTCCGGAGGACCCGACAGGGGCCAAGGGTCGAGCAGTACTTC.

This chain links TRBV9 with TRBJ1-2, with a possible D match to TRBD1 (6 bases). Germline V gene sequence: CDR1 SGDLS, CDR2 YYNGEE. V lost 4 bases to trimming and J lost 1 base, with 20 bases between them. This CDR3 has 17 amino acids. In DNA form, the CDR3 reads TGTGCCAGCAGCCGGGGGGGGGCTGGTATTTTTAACTATGGCTACACCTTC. Translated: CASSRGGAGIFNYGYTF.

This chain connects TRBV10-1 to TRBJ2-7, with 7 bases fitting TRBD1. The J segment lost 2 bases and the V segment lost 1 base, leaving 8 bases of the junction unmatched. The CDR3 spans 16 residues. The germline CDR1 and CDR2 sequences are WNHNN and SYGVQD (reference sequence). The DNA of the CDR3 is TGCGCCAGCAGTGAGTTGGGACAGACTATTCCCTACGAGCAGTACTTC. It yields the protein CASSELGQTIPYEQYF.

The J gene is TRBJ2-3, the V gene TRBV28, with 9 bases lining up with TRBD2. V shed 3 bases and J 1 base; nucleotides not matched to a gene: 17. The length of the CDR3 is 20 residues. Germline V gene sequence: CDR1 MDHEN, CDR2 SYDVKM. The CDR3 sequence: CASSFSPSGDSMVGTDTQYF. The CDR3 DNA is TGTGCCAGCAGTTTCTCCCCTAGCGGGGACTCCATGGTGGGCACAGATACGCAGTATTTT.

The chain uses TRBV4-1 and TRBJ2-2; the match to TRBD2 covers 8 bases. Trimming at V came to 0 bases and at J to 2 bases, leaving 8 bases not matched to a gene. The germline CDR1 and CDR2 sequences are MGHRA and YSYEKL. The CDR3 is made up of 18 amino acids. CDR3 protein: CASSQEFGTRYNTGELFF. The CDR3 region has the DNA TGCGCCAGCAGCCAAGAATTCGGGACTAGATATAACACCGGGGAGCTGTTTTTT.

This chain uses TRBV19 with TRBJ2-2, with 11 bases that match TRBD1. Looked up from germline, CDR1 is LNHDA and CDR2 is SQIVND (reference sequence). The CDR3 covers 16 residues. The V gene end was trimmed by 3 bases and the J gene end by 4 bases; junction bases not matched to a gene: 4. CDR3 sequence reads: CASSIAGQGATGELFF. CDR3 bases: TGTGCCAGTAGTATCGCCGGACAGGGGGCCACCGGGGAGCTGTTTTTT.